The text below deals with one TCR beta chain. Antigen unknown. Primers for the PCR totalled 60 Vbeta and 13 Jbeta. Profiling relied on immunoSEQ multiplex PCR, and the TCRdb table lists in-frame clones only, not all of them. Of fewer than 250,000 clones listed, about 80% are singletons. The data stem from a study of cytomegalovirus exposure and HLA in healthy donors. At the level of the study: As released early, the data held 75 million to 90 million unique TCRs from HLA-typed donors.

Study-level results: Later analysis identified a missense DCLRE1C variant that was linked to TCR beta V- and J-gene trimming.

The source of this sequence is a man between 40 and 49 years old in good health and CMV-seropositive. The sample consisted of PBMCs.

The CDR3 nucleotides are TGTGCCAGCAGCCGGGATTATAGCAATCAGCCCCAGCATTTT. Protein product: CASSRDYSNQPQHF. The chain links TRBV7-9 to TRBJ1-5; no clear D gene. This CDR3 has 14 amino acids. Looked up from germline, CDR1 is SEHNR and CDR2 is FQNEAQ (reference sequence). V lost 5 bases to trimming and J lost 0 bases, with 8 bases between them.